This T cell receptor beta chain was identified in a study of cytomegalovirus exposure and HLA in healthy donors (dated by TCRdb to about 2017). About the full investigation: According to an earlier analysis of 587 of the donors, some 170 million T cells yielded 120 million or so unique TCR beta sequences and roughly 280 Gb of sequence data. About 330 gigabases of sequencing data and around 88 million unique TCR sequences made up an early release that covered under 750 HLA-typed donors. Of the approximately 400 genotyped donors, approximately 83% fell in the genetic ancestry cluster associated with self-reported Caucasian donors. The study aimed to test whether cataloging public T cell receptors could reveal signatures of past pathogen exposure. The T cell repertoires of 670 or so subjects were profiled by immunosequencing and related to cytomegalovirus serostatus. A separate validation cohort of some 130 different subjects was used in addition to the approximately 700-subject first cohort. High-throughput TCR immunosequencing, statistical association of individual TCRs with disease status, and machine learning were combined to predict cytomegalovirus infection status. To study patterns of TCR occurrence, a later analysis re-analyzed previously published TCR beta repertoires from 500 to 850 donors and added high-resolution HLA genotyping. Rather than drawing on any new phenotypic data, the later analysis identified candidate immune exposures from TCR beta sequences and the way those sequences occurred across donors. To decide whether each TCR beta V gene segment behaved as functional or pseudogenic, an earlier analysis of several hundred of the donors relied on high-throughput TCR beta sequencing. Donor age, sex, ethnicity and CMV serostatus were compiled together with the repertoire data. In a later genetic analysis, genome-wide SNP genotypes for about 55% of the 666 donors were used, and that subset was treated as a discovery cohort. Every discovery cohort repertoire had been produced on one sequencing platform. Class I and class II HLA loci were covered by the typing at four-digit resolution. The number of typed donors differed by locus: about 620-640 for A, B, C, DRB1 and DQB1; some 540 for DQA1; around 610 for DPA1; and around 470 for DPB1. A handful of DR-DQ haplotypes were handled as single units for association and clustering because linkage in the cohort was strong. On average, roughly 200,000 unique TCR beta nucleotide sequences were sequenced per donor among 398 genotyped donors of the cohort, with around 19% of those sequences being non-productive.

The method behind the library was the immunoSEQ multiplex PCR assay. For the multiplex PCR, a mixture combining 60 forward primers for TCR Vbeta segments and 13 reverse primers for TCR Jbeta segments was used. The CDR3 region of rearranged TCR beta genes was amplified from genomic DNA by a multiplex PCR assay. The Illumina HiSeq System was used to sequence the amplified TCR beta libraries as 87-base-pair reads. Processing in the source paper ran as follows. A later analysis counted about 80 million unique TCR beta chains across the 550 to 750 repertoires, and approximately 11 million of these chains were shared by at least two donors. To remove PCR and sequencing errors, raw reads were error-corrected and collapsed into unique sequences using a nearest-neighbor algorithm that merged closely related sequences. To assign V, D and J gene segments, CDR3 sequences were aligned to IMGT reference sequences. For a sequence to be retained, a match of at least six nucleotides was required to both a V gene segment and a J gene segment. Rearrangements were classified as productive when the CDR3 lacked stop codons and remained in frame with V and J, and all other rearrangements were classified as non-productive. Following IMGT convention, CDR3 was defined as the stretch from the second conserved V-encoded cysteine up to the conserved J-encoded phenylalanine. The earlier analysis of roughly 590 of the donors excluded any sequence lacking an unambiguous match to a single V gene segment. An earlier analysis of several hundred of the donors called V segments functional above 56.7% productive rearrangements and segregating when the between-donor standard deviation exceeded 5%. To diagnose cytomegalovirus status from the catalog of TCR beta chain sequences, a statistical classification framework was built. In a later analysis, TCR nucleotide sequences were compared against IMGT/GENE-DB human TR gene sequences so that V and J genes could be assigned. In a later analysis, CDR3 sequences and most-parsimonious VDJ recombination scenarios were assigned using the TCRdist pipeline. In a later analysis, every TCR beta chain was defined by the combination of its CDR3 amino acid sequence and its V-gene family, and reads without a unique V-gene family were dropped. As a way to deal with suspected cross-contamination and a sequencing artifact, a later analysis dropped approximately 590 nucleotide sequences that were highly shared and had low generation probability. A later analysis calculated a clonal expansion index for each public chain from normalized within-repertoire ranks of inferred template counts. In a later analysis, generation probabilities were computed using a VDJ recombination model fitted to out-of-frame rearrangements, and the results were checked against IGoR. In a later analysis, hypergeometric tests were used to score TCR-TCR, TCR-HLA and TCR-CMV co-occurrence, with a repertoire-size bias correction applied to TCR pairs. To estimate false discovery rates, a later analysis permuted the HLA or CMV assignments 20 times. In a later analysis, co-occurring TCRs were grouped using DBSCAN, and TCRdist sequence similarity was added for clustering within HLA-allele-positive subsets. Repertoires with fewer than 30,000 or more than 120,000 public chains, plus five repertoires with anomalous nucleotide sharing, were excluded from co-occurrence clustering. This immuneACCESS table, as held by TCRdb, lists in-frame sequences with V and J called but not all clones. Of the missing ones, under half trace to an unresolved V gene in checked studies; the others have no known cause. That table supplies the V and J calls and clone size; D and trimming were determined from the DNA. The sample table lists about 200,000 clones, 75% to 80% of them with a count of one. The ten largest clones represent around 1.8% of the sample.

Broader findings and caveats from the paper: The classifier was reported to diagnose cytomegalovirus status with high specificity and sensitivity in both the original and validation cohorts. A further reported finding was that TCR beta sequences accurately predicted the HLA-A and HLA-B alleles for most subjects in the first cohort. In vitro tests confirmed that a few of the cytomegalovirus-associated TCR beta chains recognize cytomegalovirus antigens. According to a later analysis, parvovirus B19, influenza, CMV and Epstein-Barr virus appeared linked to several top co-occurrence clusters. Because some donors lacked HLA typing at each locus, the association tests relied only on the typed subset. Broadly in line with IMGT annotations, most TCR beta V segments showed up in productive rearrangements about 87% or about 30% of the time in an earlier analysis of approximately 600 of the donors. Compared with equally common non-associated chains, HLA-associated TCR beta chains in a later analysis were more clonally expanded and had lower generation probabilities. A group of highly shared sequence variants was considered likely to be a technical artifact of the sequencing pipeline. An association between a missense DCLRE1C variant and V-gene and J-gene trimming of TCR beta chains was found in a later genetic analysis and replicated in an independent cohort. The cohort was sequenced for TCR beta chains only, and without alpha or paired-chain data the features that could be detected were limited. Specific HLA alleles were associated with over 15,000 TCR beta sequences at a false discovery rate of 0.05 in a later analysis. Correlated functional status among segregating V segments might reflect linkage disequilibrium, but an unknown experimental factor could not be ruled out. It was suggested by the authors that the approach could potentially be generalized to other disease states and immunological phenotypes. The earlier analysis of around 600 of the donors excluded about 16 rarely observed V segments, including chromosome 9 orphons, because counts were too low. Some IMGT-functional V segments, including TRBV6-2 and TRBV6-3, could not be distinguished by the 87-base-pair reads and were therefore excluded. A later analysis found that most CMV-associated TCR beta chains appeared HLA-restricted, with HLA associations seemingly driven largely by CMV exposure. Most TCR sequences were observed very rarely across donors, whereas some public TCRs were present in many individuals. In a later analysis, the rate of TCR association differed among HLA loci, with DRB1 alleles having the most associated TCRs and HLA-C alleles having the fewest. In the study, around 150 TCR beta chains were listed as associated with cytomegalovirus. Compared with the approximately 670-donor mean, donors in an Asian-associated ancestry cluster had fewer N-insertions in productive TCRs, according to a later genetic analysis. The presence/absence analyses assumed that sequencing depth was roughly uniform across donors, and that assumption may not be true. CMV serostatus was the only immune exposure information available for the cohort. Strong co-occurrence of HLA alleles, especially DR and DQ, made assigning TCR associations to individual alleles difficult.

The CDR1 and CDR2 encoded by the germline V gene are SGHDN and FVKESK. The CDR3 sequence holds 14 residues, the cysteine and phenylalanine included. Left in the record is the CDR3 DNA by itself, 42 bases read in frame from the first base. The cohort was made up of roughly 670 healthy bone marrow donors. At the time of sampling, every cohort member was nominally healthy, though immune exposures that went unrecorded were likely present. The donor was CMV seronegative and was included in the group of 352 seronegative cohort members. Every donor gave a peripheral blood sample, and the peripheral blood mononuclear cells from that sample were used for TCR beta sequencing. The Qiagen DNeasy Blood Extraction Kit was used to extract genomic DNA from the blood cell samples. Points on this clone: It has no known antigen specificity. One junction end does not reproduce the germline sequence, and a read error may be involved.

Sequences were obtained from PBMCs. This chain is built from TRBV14 and TRBJ1-2, with the D gene uncertain. The clonotype was recovered from a man between 18 and 29 years old in good health and CMV-seronegative. The DNA reads TGTGCCAGCGGCCAAGATGCTCTTCCCAGTGGCTACACCTTC. This yields the protein CASGQDALPSGYTF.